One sample yielded the 24 T cell receptor beta chains listed below, sequenced in a study of T-cell memory formation after mild COVID-19 (TCRdb year 2021). The receptor library was made with 5' RACE. Sequencing was carried out with an Illumina NovaSeq 6000. The public reads were quality trimmed at Q25 with fastp and then assembled into clones with MiXCR by TCRdb, keeping productive beta chains. Records with the same CDR3 protein are collapsed into one entry carrying the most frequent genes and DNA. Across this sample there are about 470,000 distinct CDR3 sequences, with roughly 25% seen only once. Jointly, the top ten make up around 13% of the sample. Sequencing was carried out using PBMCs or a T cell subset sorted from them (not recorded which). The receptors were sampled from an adult woman who had mild COVID-19 (a few samples of this study predate the infection). The sample titles of this study are shuffled in the database, so cell type and time point are left out; the donor was told from shared clones.

V is TRBV25-1 and J is TRBJ2-5; the match to TRBD1 covers 9 bases. Germline CDR1 and CDR2: MGHDK and SYGVNS. The CDR3 is 16 residues long. The ends lost 0 bases at V and 6 bases at J; junction bases unmatched: 8. This CDR3 is CASSEYHGTGLKTQYF. CDR3 bases: TGTGCCAGCAGTGAATATCACGGGACAGGGTTAAAGACCCAGTACTTC.

V usage is TRBV7-8 and J usage is TRBJ2-2; 10 bases fit TRBD2. The V segment lost 5 bases and the J segment 6 bases; nucleotides outside the gene matches: 12. The CDR3 length is 17 residues. Germline values: CDR1 SGHVS, CDR2 FQNEAQ. CDR3 in DNA: TGTGCCAGCAGCGCGATTTCCTCTAGCGGGAGAGCCGGGGAGCTGTTTTTT. The encoded protein is CASSAISSSGRAGELFF.

The gene calls are TRBV20-1 and TRBJ1-1, with TRBD1 matching 7 bases. Germline V gene sequence: CDR1 DFQATT, CDR2 SNEGSKA (reference sequence). This CDR3 region has 13 residues. J was trimmed by 0 bases and V by 8 bases; bases with no gene match: 6. In DNA form, the CDR3 reads TGCAGTTCTTGGACAGGCCTGAACACTGAAGCTTTCTTT. As protein: CSSWTGLNTEAFF.

J is TRBJ2-3 and V is TRBV12-3 or TRBV12-4; D is possibly TRBD1 (6 bases). The CDR3 is 15 amino acids. Between the trimmed V and J ends, which lost 6 bases and 4 bases, there was a span of 17 bases. DNA for the CDR3: TGTGCCAGCAGCCTCTTTGGGGGCGGGTCAGATACGCAGTATTTT. Its protein product is CASSLFGGGSDTQYF.

This clonotype has a single count. The chain recombines TRBV10-3 with TRBJ2-1; 9 nucleotides align to TRBD2. CDR1 is ENHRY and CDR2 is SYGVKD in the germline V gene. This CDR3 is 15 amino acids long. V shed 6 bases, J shed 9 bases, and the junction held 12 bases outside the gene matches. The DNA of the CDR3 is TGTGCCATCAGCGAGGGACTAGCTGGAAGACGTGAGCAGTTCTTC. Protein sequence: CAISEGLAGRREQFF.

This chain links TRBV7-9 with TRBJ2-7; 9 bases fit TRBD1. CDR1 SEHNR and CDR2 FQNEAQ come from the germline V gene (reference sequence). This CDR3 comprises 17 residues. J lost 2 bases, V lost 4 bases, and 12 bases had no gene match. CDR3 nucleotide sequence: TGTGCCAGCAGCTCTCCCGCGGCGGGACAGGGACCCTACGAGCAGTACTTC. The encoded protein is CASSSPAAGQGPYEQYF.

The chain joins TRBV20-1 to TRBJ2-7; 12 positions match TRBD1. V was clipped by 4 bases and J by 7 bases; unmatched bases: 8. The CDR3 runs 14 residues. The germline gives CDR1 DFQATT, CDR2 SNEGSKA (reference sequence). CDR3 nucleotides: TGCAGTGCTAACCGGGACAGGGGGCGCCGTGAGCAGTACTTC. Residues: CSANRDRGRREQYF.

The V call is TRBV12-3 or TRBV12-4, the J call TRBJ1-2; no reliable D call. Trimming removed 8 bases from V and 3 bases from J, with 16 bases in between. CDR3 length: 14 amino acids. DNA of the CDR3: TGTGCCAGCGCCGCGGACGTAAATTACTATGGCTACACCTTC. It codes for CASAADVNYYGYTF.

The chain links TRBV29-1 to TRBJ2-5; a possible D gene is TRBD2 (6 bases). Trimming shortened V by 1 base and J by 1 base, and 22 bases separated the two germline ends. The CDR3 consists of 18 residues. The germline V gene has CDR1 SQVTM and CDR2 ANQGSEA. The CDR3 coding sequence is TGCAGCGTTGAAGGTCAGGGTATGTGGAGGGAGCGCCAAGAGACCCAGTACTTC. Protein: CSVEGQGMWRERQETQYF.

This clonotype was recorded many times. The chain recombines TRBV18 with TRBJ1-2; D is undetermined. V lost 5 bases and J 4 bases, leaving 14 bases between the germline ends. The germline V gene has CDR1 KGHSH and CDR2 LQKENI. The CDR3 has 14 residues. The CDR3 DNA sequence: TGTGCCAGCTCATCTATCCCTAACAGCTATGGCTACACCTTC. As protein: CASSSIPNSYGYTF.

The chain has TRBV20-1 and TRBJ2-7; the match to TRBD2 covers 8 bases. Germline-derived CDR1 and CDR2 are DFQATT and SNEGSKA (reference sequence). The CDR3 totals 14 residues. The trim removed 3 bases at V and 0 bases at J, leaving 4 bases unmatched. CDR3 residues: CSASGGRTSYEQYF. The DNA of the CDR3 is TGCAGTGCTAGTGGCGGGAGGACCTCCTACGAGCAGTACTTC.

There are a few counts of this clonotype. This chain links TRBV24-1 with TRBJ2-3; weak D call: TRBD2 (6 bases). CDR1 and CDR2 from the germline V gene are KGHDR and SFDVKD. The V gene lost 5 bases and the J gene lost 7 bases, with 12 bases spanning the gap. This CDR3 is 13 amino acids long. The CDR3 loop is CATSGTTSNTQYF. The DNA of the CDR3 is TGTGCCACCAGTGGGACTACCTCCAATACGCAGTATTTT.

The chain combines TRBV11-2 with TRBJ2-7; the D gene could be TRBD1 or TRBD2 (5 bases each). The length of the CDR3 is 15 residues. In germline, CDR1 is SGHAT, CDR2 FQNNGV. V dropped 5 bases and J dropped 0 bases, with 14 bases sitting between them. As DNA, the CDR3 is TGTGCCAGCAGCACACCGGGACGGACCTCCTACGAGCAGTACTTC. This codes for CASSTPGRTSYEQYF.

V is TRBV11-1 and J is TRBJ1-3; 8 bases align to TRBD1. Trimming cost V 6 bases and J 4 bases; bases outside gene matches: 11. This CDR3 has 16 amino acids. CDR1 is SGHAT and CDR2 is FQDESV in the germline V gene (reference sequence). For the CDR3, the DNA is TGTGCCAGCAGTGACTCCAGGGGGCCTATGGGAAACACCATATATTTT. Translating it yields CASSDSRGPMGNTIYF. The whole variable domain, remainder taken from reference TRBV11-1 and TRBJ1-3, is EAEVAQSPRYKITEKSQAVAFWCDPISGHATLYWYRQILGQGPELLVQFQDESVVDDSQLPKDRFSAERLKGVDSTLKIQPAELGDSAMYLCASSDSRGPMGNTIYFGEGSWLTVV.

This clonotype was counted between two and nine times. The chain joins TRBV5-1 to TRBJ2-3, with 11 bases matching TRBD1. Germline-derived CDR1 and CDR2 are SGHRS and YFSETQ. V lost 4 bases, J lost 3 bases, and 7 bases stayed unmatched. This CDR3 is built from 16 residues. The CDR3 is CASSPRTGGLTDTQYF. The CDR3 DNA reads TGCGCCAGCAGCCCTCGGACAGGGGGCCTGACAGATACGCAGTATTTT.

The chain carries TRBV20-1 and TRBJ2-3; no firm D call. This CDR3 is 11 amino acids long. The ends were cut back, 3 bases at V and 5 bases at J, with 6 bases in the middle. Germline assignment: CDR1 DFQATT and CDR2 SNEGSKA (reference sequence). The CDR3 is CSASRRDTQYF. The CDR3 DNA follows: TGCAGTGCTAGCCGTAGAGATACGCAGTATTTT.

The J gene is TRBJ1-4, the V gene TRBV9, with D hard to call. The CDR3 runs 15 residues. V was pared by 0 bases and J by 3 bases, with 9 bases between. Germline-derived CDR1 and CDR2 are SGDLS and YYNGEE. This CDR3 reads CASSVAGSSNEKLFF. The CDR3 coding sequence is TGTGCCAGCAGCGTAGCTGGCAGCTCTAATGAAAAACTGTTTTTT. Filled out from reference TRBV9 and TRBJ1-4, the complete variable domain reads DSGVTQTPKHLITATGQRVTLRCSPRSGDLSVYWYQQSLDQGLQFLIQYYNGEERAKGNILERFSAQQFPDLHSELNLSSLELGDSALYFCASSVAGSSNEKLFFGSGTQLSVL.

Remarks on this clonotype: The junction departs from germline at one end; a sequencing error may be responsible. The chain carries TRBV7-7 and TRBJ2-7; weak D call: TRBD2 (7 bases). This CDR3 is 16 amino acids long. Germline values: CDR1 SSHAT, CDR2 FNYEAQ (reference sequence). The CDR3 protein is CASSLDSWREQYEQYF. CDR3 coding DNA: TGTGCTAGCAGCTTGGACAGCTGGCGGGAGCAGTACGAGCAGTACTTC.

This clonotype was seen a handful of times. V usage is TRBV12-3 or TRBV12-4 and J usage is TRBJ2-7, with TRBD2 identical over 10 bases. V dropped 6 bases and J dropped 2; count of bases not matched to a gene: 7. The length of the CDR3 is 15 residues. Here the CDR3 reads CASSRTSGTTYEQYF. In DNA, the CDR3 is TGTGCCAGCAGCCGGACTAGCGGCACCACCTACGAGCAGTACTTC.

This clonotype was seen a handful of times. The chain joins TRBV7-6 to TRBJ2-2; 10 nucleotides match TRBD1. Per germline, CDR1 SGHVS and CDR2 FNYEAQ. This CDR3 has 17 residues. The J segment lost 3 bases and the V segment lost 0 bases, leaving 4 bases of the junction unmatched. Here the CDR3 reads CASSLARQGADTGELFF. The DNA of the CDR3 is TGTGCCAGCAGCTTAGCGAGACAGGGGGCAGACACCGGGGAGCTGTTTTTT.

This clonotype has a handful of counts. The CDR3 loop is CASRTGRVTEAFF. The CDR3 region has the DNA TGTGCCAGCAGAACCGGCAGGGTCACTGAAGCTTTCTTT. The genes are TRBV6-5 and TRBJ1-1, with D possibly matching TRBD1 (5 bases). The CDR3 length is 13 residues. Per the germline V gene, CDR1 is MNHEY and CDR2 is SVGAGI. The V and J ends lost 6 bases and 4 bases respectively, with 12 bases between them.

This clonotype was seen only a few times. The chain employs TRBV9 and TRBJ2-3, with D unresolved. The CDR3 length is 12 residues. From germline, CDR1 is SGDLS and CDR2 YYNGEE. V lost 0 bases and J lost 4, with 3 bases in between. The CDR3 DNA reads as TGTGCCAGCAGCGTAGGGTCAGATACGCAGTATTTT. Translating gives CASSVGSDTQYF.

CDR3 coding DNA: TGTGCCAGCAGCCTAAACACTGATCAGCCCCAGCATTTT. This sequence encodes CASSLNTDQPQHF. This chain uses TRBV11-2 with TRBJ1-5; D unresolved. This CDR3 has 13 amino acids. From germline, CDR1 is SGHAT and CDR2 FQNNGV. The V end was cut by 5 bases, the J end by 5 bases, with 10 bases between. Drawing the rest from reference TRBV11-2 and TRBJ1-5, the complete variable domain is EAGVAQSPRYKIIEKRQSVAFWCNPISGHATLYWYQQILGQGPKLLIQFQNNGVVDDSQLPKDRFSAERLKGVDSTLKIQPAKLEDSAVYLCASSLNTDQPQHFGDGTRLSIL.

Only a few counts were recorded for this clonotype. The CDR3 DNA follows: TGTGCCAGCAGCGGACTGCCGAACACTGAAGCTTTCTTT. The encoded protein is CASSGLPNTEAFF. The J gene is TRBJ1-1, the V gene TRBV7-9; no reliable D call. This CDR3 region has 13 residues. The germline V gene encodes CDR1 SEHNR and CDR2 FQNEAQ (reference sequence). V lost 5 bases, J lost 1 base, and 8 bases lay in between. The entire variable domain, with the rest obtained from reference TRBV7-9 and TRBJ1-1, is as follows: DTGVSQNPRHKITKRGQNVTFRCDPISEHNRLYWYRQTLGQGPEFLTYFQNEAQLEKSRLLSDRFSAERPKGSFSTLEIQRTEQGDSAMYLCASSGLPNTEAFFGQGTRLTVV.